Following are 25 T cell receptor beta chains from one sample sequenced in a study of blood T cell repertoires in COVID-19. TCRdb's copy holds only in-frame clones and misses some; the assay was immunoSEQ multiplex PCR. Here the sample spans about 87,000 clones, about nine tenths being singletons. Sequenced material: peripheral blood. All receptors derive from a woman aged 80 or older with acute or convalescent COVID-19.

The chain recombines TRBV19 with TRBJ1-5; 10 nucleotides line up with TRBD1. From germline, CDR1 is LNHDA and CDR2 SQIVND (reference sequence). The CDR3 is 17 amino acids. Trimming removed 4 bases from V and 2 bases from J; junction bases left unmatched: 8. CDR3 region: CASSTPLGTGGNQPQHF. CDR3 nucleotides: TGTGCCAGTAGTACTCCCCTCGGGACAGGGGGCAATCAGCCCCAGCATTTT.

The chain recombines TRBV19 with TRBJ2-1; no clear D gene. CDR3 length: 15 residues. Germline CDR1 LNHDA, CDR2 SQIVND (reference sequence). V gave up 3 bases and J gave up 4 bases, with 13 bases separating them. Written as DNA, the CDR3 is TGTGCCAGTAGTATTACCCCGAGAGTATACAATGAGCAGTTCTTC. Protein sequence: CASSITPRVYNEQFF.

The chain has TRBV4-2 and TRBJ1-1; 8 bases agree with TRBD1. Unmatched junction bases numbered 1, after V lost 0 bases and J lost 1 base. The germline V gene has CDR1 LGHNA and CDR2 YNFKEQ. CDR3 size: 15 residues. CDR3 nucleotide sequence: TGTGCCAGCAGCCAAGATACAGGGGGGAACACTGAAGCTTTCTTT. Its protein product is CASSQDTGGNTEAFF.

The V and J genes are TRBV4-1 and TRBJ1-4, with 9 bases lining up with TRBD1. The CDR3 runs 16 residues. Germline V gene lookup returns CDR1 MGHRA and CDR2 YSYEKL. J was trimmed by 8 bases and V by 0 bases; bases with no gene match: 7. CDR3 nucleotides: TGCGCCAGCAGCCAAGAATTGTTACAGGGGGCGGAAAAACTGTTTTTT. It specifies CASSQELLQGAEKLFF.

The sample holds a few counts of this clone. The rearrangement joins TRBV30 to TRBJ1-1; the D is unclear. The germline gives CDR1 GTSNPN, CDR2 SVGIG (reference sequence). CDR3 length equals 13 residues. With 0 bases removed from V and 4 bases from J, the gap between germline ends came to 9 bases. In DNA form, the CDR3 reads TGTGCCTGGAGTGTAAGGACTGTCACTGAAGCTTTCTTT. It yields the protein CAWSVRTVTEAFF.

For this clone: Its ends do not fully match the called genes, so a read error is possible. The chain joins TRBV2 to TRBJ2-7, with 7 bases that match TRBD2. CDR1 is SNHLY, CDR2 FYNNEI, per germline. This CDR3 comprises 12 residues. The CDR3 region has the DNA TGTGCCAGCAGCGAAAACCGGGAGGCCCCGGACTTC. This sequence encodes CASSENREAPDF. Together with reference TRBV2 and TRBJ2-7, the CDR3 gives the full variable domain: EPEVTQTPSHQVTQMGQEVILRCVPISNHLYFYWYRQILGQKVEFLVSFYNNEISEKSEIFDDQFSVERPDGSNFTLKIRSTKLEDSAMYFCASSENREAPDFGPGTRLTVT.

J is TRBJ1-5 and V is TRBV19; 8 bases agree with TRBD1. V trimming: 4 bases; J trimming: 1 base; junction bases outside the gene matches: 3. Per germline, CDR1 LNHDA and CDR2 SQIVND (reference sequence). The CDR3 is 15 amino acids. In nucleotides, the CDR3 is TGTGCCAGTAGTACAGGACAGGGCAGCAATCAGCCCCAGCATTTT. Amino acid sequence: CASSTGQGSNQPQHF.

The chain employs TRBV6-6 and TRBJ2-1, with 9 positions matching TRBD2. V lost 5 bases and J lost 8; bases outside the gene matches: 7. CDR1 and CDR2 (germline): MNHNY, SVGAGI (reference sequence). The CDR3 contains 14 residues. CDR3 sequence (DNA): TGTGCCAGCAGTAGGGTAGCGGGGGTGGATGAGCAGTTCTTC. Its protein product is CASSRVAGVDEQFF.

The rearrangement links TRBV5-1 to TRBJ1-1; D unclear. V was shortened by 3 bases and J by 1 base, with 7 bases between the two germline ends. Germline values: CDR1 SGHRS, CDR2 YFSETQ. The CDR3 loop spans 13 amino acids. The CDR3 region is CASSSGANTEAFF. DNA of the CDR3: TGCGCCAGCAGCTCCGGAGCGAACACTGAAGCTTTCTTT.

V gene TRBV19 combines with J gene TRBJ1-2; 9 positions match TRBD1. The V gene's germline CDR1 is LNHDA and CDR2 SQIVND (reference sequence). This CDR3 contains 14 residues. Germline trimming cut 5 bases from V and 6 bases from J; bases unmatched to any gene: 7. The CDR3 DNA is TGTGCCAGTAGTGGACAGGGGTTGAATCATGGCTACACCTTC. It codes for CASSGQGLNHGYTF.

This clone occurred once. The chain links TRBV6-6 to TRBJ2-7; no reliable D call. This CDR3 has 16 amino acids. The germline V and J ends were trimmed by 0 bases and 2 bases, with 14 bases remaining between them. From germline, CDR1 is MNHNY and CDR2 SVGAGI (reference sequence). The CDR3 is CASSYSIQPTPYEQYF. In nucleotides, the CDR3 is TGTGCCAGCAGTTACTCGATACAGCCAACCCCCTACGAGCAGTACTTC.

The chain joins TRBV7-9 to TRBJ2-3; TRBD1 agrees at 7 bases. The V gene end was trimmed by 5 bases and the J gene end by 0 bases; junction bases not matched to a gene: 5. CDR3 length: 15 amino acids. Per the germline V gene, CDR1 is SEHNR and CDR2 is FQNEAQ (reference sequence). CDR3 DNA: TGTGCCAGCAGCCCCCTGACAGGGAGCACAGATACGCAGTATTTT. Protein product: CASSPLTGSTDTQYF.

CDR3 coding DNA: TGTGCCAGCAGCCTGGGGACTTTCTACGAGCAGTACTTC. Translated, it gives CASSLGTFYEQYF. The chain joins TRBV5-4 to TRBJ2-7; D is possibly TRBD2 (6 bases). This CDR3 region has 13 residues. With 4 bases removed from V and 3 bases from J, the gap between germline ends came to 11 bases. Germline CDR1 and CDR2: SGHNT and YYREEE (reference sequence).

The chain is built from TRBV5-6 and TRBJ2-5, with D maybe TRBD2 (7 bases). Deletions cut 4 bases from V and 4 bases from J, with 14 bases between. The germline CDR1 and CDR2 sequences are SGHDT and YYEEEE. CDR3 length: 14 amino acids. The CDR3 bases are TGTGCCAGCAGCCTCCGGGGGGCTGGAGAGACCCAGTACTTC. It translates to CASSLRGAGETQYF.

The chain links TRBV6-1 to TRBJ1-4; 7 bases are shared with TRBD1. Per the germline V gene, CDR1 is MNHNS and CDR2 is SASEGT. V gave up 0 bases and J gave up 13 bases; unmatched junction bases: 11. This CDR3 region has 15 residues. The CDR3 region has the DNA TGTGCCAGCAGTGAAGCGGGGATACAGGGGCAGGGACTGTTTTTT. This translates into CASSEAGIQGQGLFF.

This clone was found a few times. This chain joins TRBV7-8 and TRBJ1-5; D possibly corresponds to TRBD1 (6 bases). CDR1 is SGHVS, CDR2 FQNEAQ, per germline. The CDR3 spans 16 residues. The V end was cut by 1 base, the J end by 0 bases, with 10 bases between. The CDR3 sequence: CASSLGTAYSNQPQHF. In DNA form, the CDR3 reads TGTGCCAGCAGCTTAGGGACAGCCTATAGCAATCAGCCCCAGCATTTT.

The J gene is TRBJ2-2, the V gene TRBV7-2; no clear D. In germline, CDR1 is SGHTA, CDR2 FQGNSA. The germline V and J ends were trimmed by 2 bases and 1 base, with 5 bases remaining between them. This CDR3 is 14 amino acids long. CDR3: CASSLQMNTGELFF. Written as DNA, the CDR3 is TGTGCCAGCAGCTTACAGATGAACACCGGGGAGCTGTTTTTT.

Of note for this clone: One end of the junction fails to match germline, which may point to a read error. The chain combines TRBV29-1 with TRBJ1-1; D remains ambiguous. From germline, CDR1 is SQVTM and CDR2 ANQGSEA. CDR3 length: 14 amino acids. This CDR3 is CSVDLGGMKTEAFF. In DNA, the CDR3 is TGCAGCGTTGATCTGGGAGGGATGAAGACTGAAGCTTTCTTT.

This chain joins TRBV7-2 and TRBJ2-5; 7 bases map to TRBD1. This CDR3 has 13 residues. Germline V CDR1 and CDR2: SGHTA, FQGNSA. V dropped 5 bases and J dropped 7; count of bases not matched to a gene: 7. The CDR3 loop is CASSQGTAGTQYF. The CDR3 coding sequence is TGTGCCAGCAGCCAAGGGACAGCCGGGACCCAGTACTTC. Using reference TRBV7-2 and TRBJ2-5 for the parts outside the CDR3, the full variable domain is GAGVSQSPSNKVTEKGKDVELRCDPISGHTALYWYRQSLGQGLEFLIYFQGNSAPDKSGLPSDRFSAERTGGSVSTLTIQRTQQEDSAVYLCASSQGTAGTQYFGPGTRLLVL.

V and J are TRBV13 and TRBJ2-3, with 7 bases lining up with TRBD2. This CDR3 has 18 amino acids. Germline-derived CDR1 and CDR2 are PRHDT and FYEKMQ (reference sequence). Trimming took 5 bases from V and 4 from J; bases not matched to a gene: 18. The CDR3 DNA reads TGTGCCAGCAGCCAAATTCGACTAGCAGGTGTCCGCGCAGATACGCAGTATTTT. It specifies CASSQIRLAGVRADTQYF.

The chain links TRBV6-2 or TRBV6-3 to TRBJ2-3; TRBD2 aligns across 12 bases. Germline lookup yields CDR1 MNHEY and CDR2 SVGEGT. This CDR3 is built from 16 residues. The junction had 2 bases not matched to a gene; V was cut back by 2 bases and J by 2 bases. Here the CDR3 DNA reads TGTGCCAGCAGTTACGGACTAGCGGGACTCACAGATACGCAGTATTTT. Translating gives CASSYGLAGLTDTQYF.

J is TRBJ2-5 and V is TRBV18; D unclear. The V and J ends lost 0 bases and 4 bases respectively, with 6 bases between them. The CDR3 loop spans 13 amino acids. Germline V gene data show CDR1 as KGHSH and CDR2 as LQKENI. CDR3: CASSPPTGETQYF. In DNA form, the CDR3 reads TGTGCCAGCTCACCACCTACGGGAGAGACCCAGTACTTC.

Concerning this clone: At the DNA level, this CDR3 is encoded by other sequences in the same sample as well. The chain has TRBV12-5 and TRBJ2-7, with D hard to call. Trimming pared 3 bases from V and 3 bases from J, leaving 3 bases between. Germline V gene data show CDR1 as LGHNT and CDR2 as FRNRAP. The CDR3 runs to 11 residues. The CDR3 sequence is CASGFNYEQYF. The CDR3 DNA is TGTGCTAGTGGTTTCAACTACGAGCAGTACTTC. Complete variable domain (other parts from reference TRBV12-5 and TRBJ2-7): DARVTQTPRHKVTEMGQEVTMRCQPILGHNTVFWYRQTMMQGLELLAYFRNRAPLDDSGMPKDRFSAEMPDATLATLKIQPSEPRDSAVYFCASGFNYEQYFGPGTRLTVT.

DNA of the CDR3: TGTGCCAGCAGGAGCGGAGCGGGAGGCCGTGATGAGCAGTTCTTC. This translates into CASRSGAGGRDEQFF. The V and J genes are TRBV6-5 and TRBJ2-1; 9 positions match TRBD2. With 6 bases clipped from V and 8 bases from J, the junction kept 11 bases outside the gene matches. Looked up from germline, CDR1 is MNHEY and CDR2 is SVGAGI. The CDR3 is 15 amino acids.

This chain uses TRBV14 with TRBJ2-7; 10 bases align to TRBD2. This CDR3 is 17 amino acids long. Germline trimming cut 4 bases from V and 6 bases from J; bases unmatched to any gene: 15. Germline lookup yields CDR1 SGHDN and CDR2 FVKESK. CDR3 residues: CASSRPLSGRGEAEQYF. The CDR3 nucleotides read TGTGCCAGCAGCCGCCCCCTCAGCGGGAGGGGGGAGGCCGAGCAGTACTTC. The full variable domain, its missing parts supplied by reference TRBV14 and TRBJ2-7, is EAGVTQFPSHSVIEKGQTVTLRCDPISGHDNLYWYRRVMGKEIKFLLHFVKESKQDESGMPNNRFLAERTGGTYSTLKVQPAELEDSGVYFCASSRPLSGRGEAEQYFGPGTRLTVT.